A single sample is the source of the 18 T cell receptor beta chains below, sequenced in a study of neurological immune-mediated disorders. TCRdb independently ran MiXCR on the 5' RACE reads; one entry per CDR3 protein. The sample has some 60,000 distinct CDR3 sequences, around 3.5% seen once. The sequencing input was PBMCs. The receptors stem from a woman aged 25-40 years with multiple sclerosis.

This clonotype was recorded many times. Germline is not matched at one junction end, which may reflect a read error. The chain employs TRBV5-5 and TRBJ1-5; no reliable D call. CDR1 is SGHKS, CDR2 YYEKEE, per germline (reference sequence). This CDR3 contains 15 residues. The CDR3 sequence is CASSLIGMSNQPQNF. Written as DNA, the CDR3 is TGTGCCAGCAGCTTGATAGGAATGAGCAATCAGCCCCAGAATTTT. The whole variable domain, filled in from reference TRBV5-5 and TRBJ1-5, reads DAGVTQSPTHLIKTRGQQVTLRCSPISGHKSVSWYQQVLGQGPQFIFQYYEKEERGRGNFPDRFSARQFPNYSSELNVNALLLGDSALYLCASSLIGMSNQPQNFGDGTRLSIL.

This clonotype was seen more than once but under ten times. V is TRBV6-2 or TRBV6-3 and J is TRBJ2-1, with TRBD2 matching 15 bases. Germline V gene data show CDR1 as MNHEY and CDR2 as SVGEGT. This CDR3 comprises 15 residues. Trimming at V came to 5 bases and at J to 10 bases, leaving 6 bases not matched to a gene. This CDR3 is CASSRTSGGVPEQFF. Here the CDR3 DNA reads TGTGCCAGCAGTCGGACTAGCGGGGGGGTCCCGGAGCAGTTCTTC.

This clonotype was detected ten times or more. This chain links TRBV6-5 with TRBJ2-7; TRBD1 is a possible D gene (6 bases). The V gene's germline CDR1 is MNHEY and CDR2 SVGAGI. The CDR3 is 12 residues long. The V end was cut by 5 bases, the J end by 3 bases, with 8 bases between. CDR3 sequence: CASSKDSYEQYF. The CDR3 DNA reads as TGTGCCAGCAGTAAGGACAGCTACGAGCAGTACTTC.

In this sample, this clonotype turned up many times. The chain is built from TRBV7-9 and TRBJ2-5, with D perhaps TRBD1 (6 bases). The germline gives CDR1 SEHNR, CDR2 FQNEAQ (reference sequence). The CDR3 runs to 13 residues. V lost 5 bases, J lost 5 bases, and 12 bases lay in between. CDR3 coding DNA: TGTGCCAGCAGCCATAGACAGGCGGAGACCCAGTACTTC. The encoded protein is CASSHRQAETQYF.

This clonotype was found many times. The CDR3 loop reads CAAGARDPYEQYF. In DNA form, the CDR3 reads TGTGCCGCGGGGGCAAGAGACCCATACGAGCAGTACTTC. V and J are TRBV7-9 and TRBJ2-7; D may be TRBD2 (7 bases). V lost 11 bases to trimming and J lost 4 bases, with 18 bases between them. The germline CDR1 and CDR2 sequences are SEHNR and FQNEAQ (reference sequence). CDR3 length: 13 residues.

This clonotype was counted many times. V is TRBV12-3 or TRBV12-4 and J is TRBJ1-3; 7 bases are a match to TRBD1. V lost 5 bases, J lost 5 bases, and 9 bases stayed unmatched. The CDR3 covers 15 residues. The CDR3 sequence is CASSIGTDTRNTIYF. In nucleotides, the CDR3 is TGTGCCAGCAGTATAGGGACAGACACTAGAAACACCATATATTTT.

This clonotype was recorded at least ten times. The rearrangement uses TRBV5-6 and TRBJ2-5; possibly TRBD2 for D (6 bases). CDR1 is SGHDT and CDR2 is YYEEEE in the germline V gene. The length of the CDR3 is 16 residues. Trimming removed 4 bases at V and 0 bases at J, with 16 bases between. CDR3 loop: CASSVTPGRYQETQYF. In DNA, the CDR3 is TGTGCCAGCAGCGTAACCCCTGGGAGGTACCAAGAGACCCAGTACTTC.

Ten or more counts support this clonotype. V and J are TRBV12-3 or TRBV12-4 and TRBJ1-5; 8 bases match TRBD1. Trimming cost V 3 bases and J 0 bases; bases outside gene matches: 7. This CDR3 contains 17 residues. CDR3 protein: CASSFRQTGDSNQPQHF. DNA for the CDR3: TGTGCCAGCAGTTTTCGGCAGACAGGGGATAGCAATCAGCCCCAGCATTTT.

As to this clonotype: A much bigger clone sits one base away, suggesting this may be a read error. This rearrangement joins TRBV4-1 to TRBJ2-5; no clear D. CDR1 MGHRA and CDR2 YSYEKL come from the germline V gene. This CDR3 is 14 amino acids long. The CDR3 nucleotides are TGCACCAGCAGCCAATGGCAGTTCCAAGAGACCCAGTACTTC. It codes for CTSSQWQFQETQYF.

This clonotype was observed at least ten times. The chain carries TRBV5-5 and TRBJ1-5; D gene ambiguous. The V end lost 0 bases, the J end lost 0 bases, and 4 bases lay between the germline ends. This CDR3 spans 14 amino acids. Germline CDR1 is SGHKS and CDR2 is YYEKEE (reference sequence). CDR3 amino acids: CASSLGFSNQPQHF. The CDR3 DNA reads TGTGCCAGCAGCTTGGGGTTTAGCAATCAGCCCCAGCATTTT.

Of note for this clonotype: A much larger clone lies a single base off, so this may be a read error. The chain recombines TRBV5-1 with TRBJ1-6; maybe TRBD1 (6 bases). Trimming pared 7 bases from V and 9 bases from J, leaving 17 bases between. The CDR3 contains 14 residues. Germline loops: CDR1 SGHRS, CDR2 YFSETQ. CDR3 loop: CASGVEGTPSPLHF. CDR3 DNA: TGCGCCAGCGGGGTAGAGGGGACACCTTCACCCCTCCACTTT.

This clonotype has ten or more counts. The J gene is TRBJ2-5, the V gene TRBV24-1; D gene unclear. Germline V gene sequence: CDR1 KGHDR, CDR2 SFDVKD. The V end was cut by 5 bases, the J end by 1 base, with 13 bases between. This CDR3 is 15 amino acids long. CDR3 amino acids: CATSAPGRSQETQYF. In DNA form, the CDR3 reads TGTGCCACCAGTGCCCCCGGAAGGAGCCAAGAGACCCAGTACTTC.

Comments on this clonotype: Relative to the germline gene, one junction end is altered; a read error may explain this. The genes are TRBV27 and TRBJ1-6; maybe TRBD1 (6 bases). Germline CDR1 is MNHEY and CDR2 is SMNVEV (reference sequence). The CDR3 contains 14 residues. CDR3: CASSLIKGGSPLNF. DNA of the CDR3: TGTGCCAGCAGTTTAATAAAGGGGGGTTCACCCCTCAACTTT.

This clonotype was counted many times. The rearrangement joins TRBV12-3 or TRBV12-4 to TRBJ1-5; D not certain. Trimming pared 3 bases from V and 0 bases from J, leaving 3 bases between. CDR3 length: 13 residues. The CDR3 nucleotides are TGTGCCAGCAGTTTGGCTAGCAATCAGCCCCAGCATTTT. Translation: CASSLASNQPQHF.

This clonotype was detected many times. V and J are TRBV27 and TRBJ1-1; a weak D match, TRBD1 (6 bases). There are 18 residues in the CDR3. V was shortened by 5 bases and J by 1 base, with 23 bases between the two germline ends. Germline assignment: CDR1 MNHEY and CDR2 SMNVEV (reference sequence). This CDR3 is CASSPWGRDTAGNTEAFF. The CDR3, as DNA: TGTGCCAGCAGTCCCTGGGGCCGGGACACCGCTGGGAACACTGAAGCTTTCTTT.

This clonotype was counted at least ten times. The chain joins TRBV5-1 to TRBJ1-3, with 7 bases that match TRBD1. Germline CDR1 and CDR2: SGHRS and YFSETQ. The V segment lost 1 base and the J segment 0 bases; nucleotides outside the gene matches: 4. The CDR3 totals 16 residues. The CDR3: CASSLMGQNSGNTIYF. In nucleotides, the CDR3 is TGCGCCAGCAGCTTGATGGGACAGAACTCTGGAAACACCATATATTTT.

This clonotype showed up many times. V gene TRBV5-6 combines with J gene TRBJ1-1, with no clear D. The V and J ends lost 0 bases and 1 base respectively, with 7 bases between them. The CDR3 is 14 amino acids. Germline V gene data show CDR1 as SGHDT and CDR2 as YYEEEE. CDR3 loop: CASSLASRNTEAFF. CDR3 nucleotides: TGTGCCAGCAGCTTGGCCAGTAGGAACACTGAAGCTTTCTTT.

This clonotype was observed many times. This chain connects TRBV20-1 to TRBJ1-1; D is unclear. Germline-derived CDR1 and CDR2 are DFQATT and SNEGSKA (reference sequence). Trimming pared 1 base from V and 1 base from J, leaving 4 bases between. This CDR3 is 12 amino acids long. CDR3 bases: TGCAGTGCTAGAGTAAAGAACACTGAAGCTTTCTTT. It specifies CSARVKNTEAFF.